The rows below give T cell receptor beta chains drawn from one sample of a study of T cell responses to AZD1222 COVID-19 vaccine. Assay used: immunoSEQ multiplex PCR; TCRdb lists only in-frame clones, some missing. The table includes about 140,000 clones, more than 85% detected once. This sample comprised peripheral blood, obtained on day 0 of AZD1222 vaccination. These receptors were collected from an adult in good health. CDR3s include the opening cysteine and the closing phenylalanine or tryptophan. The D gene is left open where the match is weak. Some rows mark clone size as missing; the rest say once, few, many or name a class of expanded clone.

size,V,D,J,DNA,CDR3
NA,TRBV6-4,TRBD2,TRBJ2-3,TGTGCCAGCAGTGCGAGAGCGGGAGGGAACACAGATACGCAGTATTTT,CASSARAGGNTDTQYF
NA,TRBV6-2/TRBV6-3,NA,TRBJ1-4,TGTGCCAGCAGTTACACTTCGCCGGGGAACATGGTAAAACTGTTTTTT,CASSYTSPGNMVKLFF
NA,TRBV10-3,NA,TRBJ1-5,TGTGCCATCAGTGAAGGTAGCAATCAGCCCCAGCATTTT,CAISEGSNQPQHF
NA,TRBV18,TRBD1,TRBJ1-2,TGTGCCAGCTCACCATACGACAGGGGGCTACAACTTAACTATGGCTACACCTTC,CASSPYDRGLQLNYGYTF
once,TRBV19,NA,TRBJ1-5,TGTGCCAGTAACCGGGGGGAAGGCAATCAGCCCCAGCATTTT,CASNRGEGNQPQHF
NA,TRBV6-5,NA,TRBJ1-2,TGTGCCAGCAGCCGCATGGCTGGGGATGGCTACACCTTC,CASSRMAGDGYTF
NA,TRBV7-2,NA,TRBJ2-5,TGTGCCAGCAGCTTAGGGGGGACCCAAGAGACCCAGTACTTC,CASSLGGTQETQYF
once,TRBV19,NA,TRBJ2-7,TGTGCCAGTAGTATAGATGGCGCGGTGCCCTACGAGCAGTACTTC,CASSIDGAVPYEQYF
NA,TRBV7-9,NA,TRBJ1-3,TGTGCCAGCAGGCTGGGACCTTCTGGAAACACCATATATTTT,CASRLGPSGNTIYF
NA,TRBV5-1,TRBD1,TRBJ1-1,TGCGCCAGCAGCCGGGACAGGGGAAGGTCTGAAGCTTTCTTT,CASSRDRGRSEAFF
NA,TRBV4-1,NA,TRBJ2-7,TGCGCCAGCAGCCAAGAATCAGGACCGCCTAACCTCTACGAGCAGTACTTC,CASSQESGPPNLYEQYF
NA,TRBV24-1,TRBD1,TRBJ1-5,TGTGCCACCAGTGATGGACAGGGTTGGCAGCCCCAGCATTTT,CATSDGQGWQPQHF
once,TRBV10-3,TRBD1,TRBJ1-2,TGTGCCACCCTAGGACAGGGGACAGGGGTCAGTGGCTACACCTTC,CATLGQGTGVSGYTF
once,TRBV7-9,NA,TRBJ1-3,TGTGCCAGCAGCAGGGACCCTGGAAACACCATATATTTT,CASSRDPGNTIYF
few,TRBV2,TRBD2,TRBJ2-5,TGTGCCAGCAGTCCGCCCGCGGGGGGGATGGAGACCCAGTACTTC,CASSPPAGGMETQYF
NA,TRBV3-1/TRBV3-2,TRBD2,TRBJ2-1,TGTGCCAGCAGCGTCAGCGGGGGGCACAATGAGCAGTTCTTC,CASSVSGGHNEQFF
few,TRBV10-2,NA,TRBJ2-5,TGCGCCAGCAGTGACGGGGGTCCGGGGACCCAGTACTTC,CASSDGGPGTQYF
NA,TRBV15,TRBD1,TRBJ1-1,TGTGCCACCAGCAGAGACCGGGACAGAGCTTTCTTT,CATSRDRDRAFF
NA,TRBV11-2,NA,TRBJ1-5,TGTGCCAGCAGCCCCGATATGGTTCGGGGATTCGTGAGTCAGCCCCAGCATTTT,CASSPDMVRGFVSQPQHF
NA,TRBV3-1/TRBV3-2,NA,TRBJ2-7,TGTGCCAGCAGGCAGGGCCCCCTCTTGGGCGAGCAGTACTTC,CASRQGPLLGEQYF
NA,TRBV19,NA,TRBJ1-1,TGTGCCAGTAGTTGGGGGAACACTGAAGCTTTCTTT,CASSWGNTEAFF
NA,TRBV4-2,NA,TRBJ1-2,TGTGCCAGCAGCCAAGATTCCGGGGGCCAGGGATATGGCTACACCTTC,CASSQDSGGQGYGYTF
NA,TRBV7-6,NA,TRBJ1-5,TGTGCCAGCAGCCTAGGGAGTCGGGCTAGCAATCAGCCCCAGCATTTT,CASSLGSRASNQPQHF
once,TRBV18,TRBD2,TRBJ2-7,TGTGCCAGCTCACCCCCAGGAGCGGGAGTCCGGGAGCAGTACTTC,CASSPPGAGVREQYF
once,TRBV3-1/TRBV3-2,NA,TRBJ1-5,TGTGCCAGCAGCCAGGGGTCGGGGGAGGCGCGGCCCCAGCATTTT,CASSQGSGEARPQHF
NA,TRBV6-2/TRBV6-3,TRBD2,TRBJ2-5,TGTGCCAGCAGTTACCCGACTAGCGGGGCCCCGTACCAAGAGACCCAGTACTTC,CASSYPTSGAPYQETQYF
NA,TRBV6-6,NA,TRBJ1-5,TGTGCCAGCAGTTACGGACTGTTCAATCAGCCCCAGCATTTT,CASSYGLFNQPQHF
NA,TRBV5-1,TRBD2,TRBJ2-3,TGCGCCAGCAGCTTGGGGTTGCAGCCGGGACTAGCGGGAGGACGGAGGGCAGATACGCAGTATTTT,CASSLGLQPGLAGGRRADTQYF
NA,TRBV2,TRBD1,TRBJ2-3,TGTGCCAGCAGCGAGACAGGGTTTCGCACAGATACGCAGTATTTT,CASSETGFRTDTQYF
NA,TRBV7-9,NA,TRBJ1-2,TGTGCCAGCAGCTTCTGGATGAGTAACGACTATGGCTACACCTTC,CASSFWMSNDYGYTF
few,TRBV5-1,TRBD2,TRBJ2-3,TGCGCCAGCGCTCGGACTAGCGGGGGTGGGGATACGCAGTATTTT,CASARTSGGGDTQYF
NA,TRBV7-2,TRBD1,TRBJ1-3,TGTGCCAGCAGCTTAGATCAGGGGGCAGGAAACACCATATATTTT,CASSLDQGAGNTIYF
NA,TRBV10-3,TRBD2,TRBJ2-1,TGTGCCATCAGTTCCATTGGACCCTCCGCTAGCGGGAGTTTCGAGCAGTTCTTC,CAISSIGPSASGSFEQFF
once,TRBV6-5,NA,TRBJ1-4,TGTGCCAGCAGTCGCGACATCGGGAATGAAAAACTGTTTTTT,CASSRDIGNEKLFF
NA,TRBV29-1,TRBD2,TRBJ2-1,TGCAGCGTTGAAGATCTTCAGGGAGCTAGCGGCAGGTACAATGAGCAGTTCTTC,CSVEDLQGASGRYNEQFF
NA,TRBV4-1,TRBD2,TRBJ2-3,TGCGCCAGCAGCCATCCTGGCGGGAGGGCCAGGGGTACAGATACGCAGTATTTT,CASSHPGGRARGTDTQYF
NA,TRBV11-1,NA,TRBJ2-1,TGTGCCAGCAGCTTATCAACTCTTAACAATGAGCAGTTCTTC,CASSLSTLNNEQFF